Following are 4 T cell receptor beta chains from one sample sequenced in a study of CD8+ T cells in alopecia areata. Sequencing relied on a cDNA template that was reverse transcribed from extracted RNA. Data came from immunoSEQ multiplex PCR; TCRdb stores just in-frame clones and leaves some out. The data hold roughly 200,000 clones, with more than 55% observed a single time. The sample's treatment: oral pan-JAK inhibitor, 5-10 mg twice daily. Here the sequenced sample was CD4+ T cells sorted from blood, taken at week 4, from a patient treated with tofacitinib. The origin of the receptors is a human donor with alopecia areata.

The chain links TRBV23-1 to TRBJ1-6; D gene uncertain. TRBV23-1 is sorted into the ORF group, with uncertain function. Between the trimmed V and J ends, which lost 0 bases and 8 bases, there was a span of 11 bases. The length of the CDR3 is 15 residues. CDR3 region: CASSQSDWEDSPLHF. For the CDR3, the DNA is TGCGCCAGCAGTCAATCGGACTGGGAGGATTCACCCCTCCACTTT.

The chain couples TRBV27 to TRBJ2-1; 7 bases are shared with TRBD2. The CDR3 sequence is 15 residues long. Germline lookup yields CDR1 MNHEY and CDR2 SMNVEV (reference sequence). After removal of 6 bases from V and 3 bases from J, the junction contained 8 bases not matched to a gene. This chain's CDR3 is CASRGLADNYNEQFF. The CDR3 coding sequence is TGTGCCAGCAGGGGCCTAGCGGATAACTACAATGAGCAGTTCTTC.

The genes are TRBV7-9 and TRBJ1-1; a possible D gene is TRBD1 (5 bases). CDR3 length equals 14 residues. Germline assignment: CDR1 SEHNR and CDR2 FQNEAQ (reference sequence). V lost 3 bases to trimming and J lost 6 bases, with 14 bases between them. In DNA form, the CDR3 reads TGTGCCAGCAGCTTTGGGGGTAATAGGCCTGAAGCTTTCTTT. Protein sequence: CASSFGGNRPEAFF.

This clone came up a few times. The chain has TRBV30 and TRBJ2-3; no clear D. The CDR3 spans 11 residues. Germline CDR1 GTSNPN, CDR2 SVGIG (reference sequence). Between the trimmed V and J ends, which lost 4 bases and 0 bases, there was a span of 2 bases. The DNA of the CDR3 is TGTGCCTGGAAGAGCACAGATACGCAGTATTTT. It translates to CAWKSTDTQYF.